These 16 T cell receptor beta chains originate from one sample sequenced in a study of blood T cell repertoires in COVID-19. Some clones are missing from TCRdb's copy, which holds only in-frame ones; the method was immunoSEQ multiplex PCR. Found here are approximately 410,000 clones, 86% of them singletons; the top ten hold roughly 1.4%. The specimen was peripheral blood. All receptors come from a woman aged 30 to 39 with active or convalescent COVID-19.

The chain recombines TRBV3-1 (or the pseudogene TRBV3-2) with TRBJ1-2; no firm D call. Germline CDR1 and CDR2: LGHDT and YNNKEL (reference sequence). The V and J ends lost 6 bases and 2 bases respectively, with 13 bases between them. This CDR3 is 14 amino acids long. CDR3 sequence: CASSLGRLNYGYTF. DNA of the CDR3: TGTGCCAGCAGTTTAGGGAGGCTCAACTATGGCTACACCTTC.

The chain recombines TRBV7-9 with TRBJ2-7; TRBD1 agrees at 8 bases. Germline V lookup: CDR1 SEHNR, CDR2 FQNEAQ (reference sequence). The J segment lost 3 bases and the V segment lost 3 bases, leaving 7 bases of the junction unmatched. The CDR3 is made up of 15 amino acids. The CDR3 DNA follows: TGTGCCAGCAGCTTCCTCTACGGGACAGGCTACGAGCAGTACTTC. Protein product: CASSFLYGTGYEQYF. Combining the CDR3 with reference TRBV7-9 and TRBJ2-7 gives the whole variable domain DTGVSQNPRHKITKRGQNVTFRCDPISEHNRLYWYRQTLGQGPEFLTYFQNEAQLEKSRLLSDRFSAERPKGSFSTLEIQRTEQGDSAMYLCASSFLYGTGYEQYFGPGTRLTVT.

This chain uses TRBV6-1 with TRBJ1-4, with 10 nucleotides matching TRBD1. The CDR3 runs to 17 residues. V trimming: 1 base; J trimming: 7 bases; junction bases outside the gene matches: 9. CDR1 MNHNS and CDR2 SASEGT come from the germline V gene. The CDR3 spells CASSEGTGGIIVEKLFF. CDR3 nucleotides: TGTGCCAGCAGTGAAGGGACAGGGGGAATTATAGTTGAAAAACTGTTTTTT.

The V gene is TRBV29-1, the J gene TRBJ1-3; D not resolved. Germline values: CDR1 SQVTM, CDR2 ANQGSEA. V was cut by 1 base and J by 2 bases, with 12 bases left in between. The length of the CDR3 is 15 residues. CDR3 DNA sequence: TGCAGCGTTGAAGTGTTCCAGGCTGCTGGAAACACCATATATTTT. Translated: CSVEVFQAAGNTIYF.

This chain connects TRBV27 to TRBJ2-7; tentative D call: TRBD1 (7 bases). This CDR3 spans 14 amino acids. Trimming removed 3 bases at V and 2 bases at J, with 11 bases between. Germline CDR1 and CDR2: MNHEY and SMNVEV (reference sequence). DNA for the CDR3: TGTGCCAGCAGTTTCGGAGGGACAGCCTACGAGCAGTACTTC. Residues: CASSFGGTAYEQYF.

The chain employs TRBV29-1 and TRBJ1-1; possibly TRBD1 for D (6 bases). CDR3 length: 11 amino acids. Germline CDR1 is SQVTM and CDR2 is ANQGSEA. V gave up 4 bases and J gave up 8 bases, with 11 bases separating them. The CDR3 DNA follows: TGCAGCGTTGTTGGGGGCGCCGAAGCTTTCTTT. It is translated as CSVVGGAEAFF.

The chain uses TRBV6-5 and TRBJ2-7; TRBD2 agrees at 12 bases. Germline CDR1 is MNHEY and CDR2 is SVGAGI. The CDR3 runs 13 residues. The V gene end was trimmed by 8 bases and the J gene end by 2 bases; junction bases not matched to a gene: 1. The CDR3 nucleotides are TGTGCCAGCGGACTAGCGGGGACCTACGAGCAGTACTTC. Protein sequence: CASGLAGTYEQYF.

J is TRBJ1-5 and V is TRBV18, with D perhaps matching TRBD1 (6 bases). The V gene's germline CDR1 is KGHSH and CDR2 LQKENI. The CDR3 extends over 16 amino acids. Trimming left V 1 base short and J 5 bases short, with 15 bases between. CDR3 in DNA: TGTGCCAGCTCACCACGGTCCAGGGGCGGTGATCAGCCCCAGCATTTT. It codes for CASSPRSRGGDQPQHF.

The chain is built from TRBV10-2 and TRBJ1-2; 8 bases are a match to TRBD1. CDR1 is WSHSY, CDR2 SAAADI, per germline. The ends lost 2 bases at V and 6 bases at J; junction bases unmatched: 14. CDR3 size: 17 residues. This chain's CDR3 is CASSETLRTGWLDGYTF. CDR3 DNA: TGCGCCAGCAGTGAGACCCTCAGGACAGGGTGGTTAGATGGCTACACCTTC.

This chain links TRBV2 with TRBJ2-1; 9 bases are shared with TRBD1. J lost 6 bases, V lost 6 bases, and 6 bases had no gene match. Per the germline V gene, CDR1 is SNHLY and CDR2 is FYNNEI. This CDR3 comprises 14 residues. The CDR3 reads CASRPGTGTNEQFF. The CDR3 DNA sequence: TGTGCCAGCAGGCCGGGGACAGGGACCAATGAGCAGTTCTTC.

The J gene is TRBJ1-5, the V gene TRBV10-2, with TRBD1 matching over 7 bases. The CDR3 is 17 amino acids. V was clipped by 4 bases and J by 4 bases; unmatched bases: 13. The germline CDR1 and CDR2 sequences are WSHSY and SAAADI. The CDR3: CASSGLGIYRGNQPQHF. As DNA, the CDR3 is TGCGCCAGCAGTGGGTTAGGGATCTACAGGGGTAATCAGCCCCAGCATTTT.

This chain joins TRBV19 and TRBJ2-1; TRBD1 agrees at 8 bases. Germline V lookup: CDR1 LNHDA, CDR2 SQIVND (reference sequence). Unmatched junction bases numbered 9, after V lost 5 bases and J lost 6 bases. This CDR3 has 15 residues. CDR3: CASSGQGRRTNEQFF. The CDR3 coding sequence is TGTGCCAGTAGTGGACAGGGAAGGCGGACCAATGAGCAGTTCTTC. Using reference TRBV19 and TRBJ2-1 for the parts outside the CDR3, the full variable domain is DGGITQSPKYLFRKEGQNVTLSCEQNLNHDAMYWYRQDPGQGLRLIYYSQIVNDFQKGDIAEGYSVSREKKESFPLTVTSAQKNPTAFYLCASSGQGRRTNEQFFGPGTRLTVL.

The V call is TRBV19, the J call TRBJ2-1; 8 bases fit TRBD2. The CDR3 spans 16 residues. With V trimmed by 5 bases and J by 2 bases, 8 bases remained unmatched. CDR1 LNHDA and CDR2 SQIVND come from the germline V gene (reference sequence). CDR3 sequence (DNA): TGTGCCAGTAGTGCCGAGATAGCGGGGACCTACAATGAGCAGTTCTTC. Protein product: CASSAEIAGTYNEQFF. Filled out from reference TRBV19 and TRBJ2-1, the complete variable domain reads DGGITQSPKYLFRKEGQNVTLSCEQNLNHDAMYWYRQDPGQGLRLIYYSQIVNDFQKGDIAEGYSVSREKKESFPLTVTSAQKNPTAFYLCASSAEIAGTYNEQFFGPGTRLTVL.

The V and J genes are TRBV2 and TRBJ1-3, with 11 bases identical to TRBD1. With V trimmed by 6 bases and J by 2 bases, 3 bases remained unmatched. This CDR3 comprises 15 residues. Germline CDR1 SNHLY, CDR2 FYNNEI. CDR3 loop: CASRGQGAPGNTIYF. The CDR3 DNA reads TGTGCCAGCAGAGGACAGGGGGCCCCTGGAAACACCATATATTTT.

The table lists this clone with a count of one. J is TRBJ2-2 and V is TRBV2; TRBD1 agrees at 7 bases. The junction had 6 bases not matched to a gene; V was cut back by 9 bases and J by 2 bases. The CDR3 contains 14 residues. Germline CDR1 and CDR2: SNHLY and FYNNEI. DNA for the CDR3: TGTGCCAGTAAACAGGGGTCCAACACCGGGGAGCTGTTTTTT. Translating gives CASKQGSNTGELFF.

The gene calls are TRBV5-1 and TRBJ1-2, with D possibly matching TRBD1 (6 bases). This CDR3 has 16 amino acids. Germline loops: CDR1 SGHRS, CDR2 YFSETQ. The germline V and J ends were trimmed by 0 bases and 4 bases, with 16 bases remaining between them. The CDR3 sequence: CASSLVVTGGGYGYTF. For the CDR3, the DNA is TGCGCCAGCAGCTTGGTGGTGACAGGCGGCGGCTATGGCTACACCTTC.